This paragraph reports one T cell receptor (beta chain). Its specificity is unknown. The record originates from a study of Graves' ophthalmopathy and Graves' hyperthyroidism. General study results and limits: In predicting ophthalmopathy progression, the model reached over 55% sensitivity and roughly 74% specificity.

Amplifying from RNA transcripts, the study obtained TCR beta CDR3 regions. HTBI primers were used in a first-round RT-PCR, which preceded a second-round multiplex PCR. TCRdb recomputed calls from the multiplex PCR reads with MiXCR, one row per CDR3 protein. Here the sample spans roughly 400,000 distinct CDR3 sequences, 15% to 20% being singletons. V was cut by 4 bases and J by 0 bases, with 10 bases left in between. Germline V gene sequence: CDR1 MDHEN, CDR2 SYDVKM. The CDR3 runs 15 residues. Hyperthyroidism was classified as stable if no ophthalmopathy occurred within 18 months of follow-up. The rearrangement joins TRBV28 to TRBJ1-5; D unresolved. The sample comprised peripheral blood. The clonotype originates from an adult woman with stable Graves' hyperthyroidism. The CDR3 sequence: CASSSPSSSNQPQHF. The CDR3, as DNA: TGTGCCAGCAGTTCCCCCAGCAGTAGCAATCAGCCCCAGCATTTT.